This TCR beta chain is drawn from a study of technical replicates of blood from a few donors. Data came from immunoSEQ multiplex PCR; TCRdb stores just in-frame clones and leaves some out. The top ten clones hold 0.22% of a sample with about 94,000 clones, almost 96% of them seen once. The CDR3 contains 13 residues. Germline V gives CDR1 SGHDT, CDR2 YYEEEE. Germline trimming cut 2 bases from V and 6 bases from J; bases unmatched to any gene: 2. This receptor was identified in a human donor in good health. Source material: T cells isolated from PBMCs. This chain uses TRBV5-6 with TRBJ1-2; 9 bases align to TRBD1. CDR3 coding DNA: TGTGCCAGCAGCTTAAGACAGGGGGATGGCTACACCTTC. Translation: CASSLRQGDGYTF.